This TCR beta chain derives from a study of identical twins. Study-wide results and limits: A cross-sectional statistical analysis, not follow-up of the same donors, supported the conclusions. Insertions were fewer in abundant cord blood beta clonotypes, whereas memory repertoires showed none of this pattern. Where out-of-frame alpha sequences were twin-shared, they showed excess low generation probability.

This clonotype was seen ten or more times. Its specificity is unknown. A universal primer site came from template switching; cDNA carried unique molecular identifiers. TCRdb processed the 5' RACE reads anew with MiXCR; each CDR3 protein has one entry. Here the sample spans hundreds of thousands of distinct CDR3 sequences, around 6.1% being singletons. The material sequenced was naive T cells sorted from blood. This clonotype originated in a man aged 18 to 29 in good health.

CDR3 coding DNA: TGTGCCAGCAGCCCCTTCTTCTCCACCTACGAGCAGTACTTC. Its translation: CASSPFFSTYEQYF. The V gene is TRBV5-6, the J gene TRBJ2-7; no reliable D call. This CDR3 has 14 amino acids. Germline lookup yields CDR1 SGHDT and CDR2 YYEEEE. V was clipped by 4 bases and J by 2 bases, with 13 bases between them.